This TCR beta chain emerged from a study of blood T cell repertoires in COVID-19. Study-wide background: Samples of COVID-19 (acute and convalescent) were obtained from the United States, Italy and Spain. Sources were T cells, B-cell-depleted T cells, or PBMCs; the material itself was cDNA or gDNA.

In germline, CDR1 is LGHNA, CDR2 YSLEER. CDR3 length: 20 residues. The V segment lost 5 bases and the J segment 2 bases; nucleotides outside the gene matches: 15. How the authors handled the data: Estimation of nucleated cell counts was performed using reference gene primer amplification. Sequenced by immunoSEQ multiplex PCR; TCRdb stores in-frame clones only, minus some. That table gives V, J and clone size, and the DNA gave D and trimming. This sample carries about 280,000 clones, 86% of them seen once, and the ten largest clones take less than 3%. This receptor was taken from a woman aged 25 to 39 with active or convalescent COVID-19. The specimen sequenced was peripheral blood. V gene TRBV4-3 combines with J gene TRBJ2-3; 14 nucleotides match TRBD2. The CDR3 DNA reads TGCGCCAGCAGCTCTCGACTAGCGGGGGGGCTCGAACGCCTCACAGATACGCAGTATTTT. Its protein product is CASSSRLAGGLERLTDTQYF.